The 32 T cell receptor beta chains presented below share a single source sample, sequenced in a study of patients and donors after allogeneic stem cell transplantation. MiXCR was run by TCRdb on the RT-PCR reads, yielding one entry per CDR3 protein. The sample lists 95,000 to 120,000 distinct CDR3 sequences; 35% were seen once. Material: blood, either unsorted or a sorted T cell fraction (not recorded which). Receptor source: a human donor who was either an allogeneic HSCT recipient or a stem cell or donor lymphocyte infusion donor (not recorded which). It is not recorded whose cells these are; they may come from a transplant donor.

Points on this clonotype: The CDR3 end shows no conserved phenylalanine or tryptophan, and so a read error is likely. Written as DNA, the CDR3 is TGCGCCAGCAGCTTGACTAGCGGGAGGGCGGATGAGCAGTTCTCC. It yields the protein CASSLTSGRADEQFS. The chain carries TRBV5-1 and TRBJ2-1; 13 bases are shared with TRBD2. The V gene's germline CDR1 is SGHRS and CDR2 YFSETQ. This CDR3 is 15 amino acids long. Trimming took 1 base from V and 8 from J; bases not matched to a gene: 3.

The rearrangement links TRBV2 to TRBJ1-5; D gene uncertain. This CDR3 has 13 residues. The V gene lost 5 bases and the J gene lost 3 bases, with 8 bases spanning the gap. The germline CDR1 and CDR2 sequences are SNHLY and FYNNEI. CDR3 loop: CASSLRDNQPQHF. The CDR3 bases are TGTGCCAGCAGTTTGAGGGACAATCAGCCCCAGCATTTT.

This clonotype has only a few counts. The chain is built from TRBV20-1 and TRBJ2-7; 7 bases map to TRBD2. Germline-derived CDR1 and CDR2 are DFQATT and SNEGSKA (reference sequence). CDR3 size: 14 residues. V shed 3 bases, J shed 4 bases, and the junction held 9 bases outside the gene matches. The CDR3 DNA follows: TGCAGTGCTAGTCCTAAAGCGGGAAAGTACGAGCAGTACTTC. Amino acid sequence: CSASPKAGKYEQYF.

This clonotype was detected only a few times. The chain recombines TRBV2 with TRBJ1-5; D remains ambiguous. The length of the CDR3 is 15 residues. CDR1 is SNHLY, CDR2 FYNNEI, per germline. Trimming stripped 5 bases from V and 5 bases from J, with 16 bases between. CDR3 loop: CASSRRTIGDQPQHF. In DNA, the CDR3 is TGTGCCAGCAGTCGAAGGACCATTGGGGATCAGCCCCAGCATTTT.

The chain has TRBV12-3 or TRBV12-4 and TRBJ1-1; TRBD1 is a possible D gene (5 bases). The CDR3 is made up of 15 amino acids. Trimming removed 4 bases from V and 2 bases from J, with 14 bases in between. The CDR3 reads CASSWRRDGNTEAFF. CDR3 nucleotides: TGTGCCAGCAGTTGGCGTCGGGACGGCAACACTGAAGCTTTCTTT.

This clonotype was seen a handful of times. The CDR3 spells CASSFQGRRSEKLFF. The CDR3 coding sequence is TGTGCCAGCAGTTTTCAGGGACGACGGAGTGAAAAACTGTTTTTT. The chain links TRBV28 to TRBJ1-4, with D possibly matching TRBD1 (5 bases). The V gene lost 3 bases and the J gene lost 7 bases, with 15 bases spanning the gap. CDR1 is MDHEN, CDR2 SYDVKM, per germline. The CDR3 covers 15 residues.

This clonotype was counted only a few times. The chain has TRBV5-6 and TRBJ1-1, with D maybe TRBD1 (5 bases). With 3 bases removed from V and 3 bases from J, the gap between germline ends came to 15 bases. In germline, CDR1 is SGHDT, CDR2 YYEEEE. The CDR3 runs to 15 residues. The CDR3 nucleotides are TGTGCCAGCAGCTCCAGGGCCGTCCTTTACACTGAAGCTTTCTTT. This codes for CASSSRAVLYTEAFF.

This clonotype was detected a few times. The chain links TRBV7-2 to TRBJ2-1, with 9 bases matching TRBD1. Germline CDR1 reads SGHTA; CDR2 reads FQGNSA. This CDR3 comprises 16 residues. V trimming: 1 base; J trimming: 5 bases; junction bases outside the gene matches: 6. The CDR3 DNA reads TGTGCCAGCAGCTTAGGGGGGACAGGGAGGGACAATGAGCAGTTCTTC. It yields the protein CASSLGGTGRDNEQFF. The complete variable domain, with remaining parts taken from reference TRBV7-2 and TRBJ2-1, reads GAGVSQSPSNKVTEKGKDVELRCDPISGHTALYWYRQSLGQGLEFLIYFQGNSAPDKSGLPSDRFSAERTGGSVSTLTIQRTQQEDSAVYLCASSLGGTGRDNEQFFGPGTRLTVL.

The J gene is TRBJ2-1, the V gene TRBV7-8; TRBD2 matches at 9 bases. Germline V gene sequence: CDR1 SGHVS, CDR2 FQNEAQ. CDR3 length equals 16 residues. V dropped 4 bases and J dropped 5; count of bases not matched to a gene: 9. The CDR3 sequence: CASSSTTSGTNNEQFF. DNA of the CDR3: TGTGCCAGCAGCTCGACGACTAGCGGAACGAACAATGAGCAGTTCTTC. Full variable domain (rest looked up from reference TRBV7-8 and TRBJ2-1): GAGVSQSPRYKVAKRGQDVALRCDPISGHVSLFWYQQALGQGPEFLTYFQNEAQLDKSGLPSDRFFAERPEGSVSTLKIQRTQQEDSAVYLCASSSTTSGTNNEQFFGPGTRLTVL.

The chain employs TRBV2 and TRBJ1-1, with 8 bases lining up with TRBD1. Germline loops: CDR1 SNHLY, CDR2 FYNNEI. J was trimmed by 3 bases and V by 10 bases; bases with no gene match: 4. This CDR3 region has 12 residues. CDR3: CATDRGHTEAFF. The CDR3 bases are TGTGCCACTGACAGGGGTCACACTGAAGCTTTCTTT.

The chain links TRBV6-2 or TRBV6-3 to TRBJ2-5; 10 bases are a match to TRBD1. Trimming removed 2 bases from V and 4 bases from J; junction bases left unmatched: 7. Looked up from germline, CDR1 is MNHEY and CDR2 is SVGEGT. CDR3 length: 16 residues. The CDR3 loop reads CASSYAGTGAGETQYF. Written as DNA, the CDR3 is TGTGCCAGCAGTTACGCCGGGACAGGGGCGGGAGAGACCCAGTACTTC.

This clonotype appeared a few times. The V gene is TRBV19, the J gene TRBJ2-4; D unresolved. Germline V lookup: CDR1 LNHDA, CDR2 SQIVND (reference sequence). The CDR3 contains 16 residues. V lost 3 bases, J lost 5 bases, and 17 bases lay in between. CDR3 region: CASSMRGTGLQNIQYF. CDR3 DNA sequence: TGTGCCAGTAGTATGCGCGGAACGGGCCTTCAAAACATTCAGTACTTC.

This sequence joins TRBV20-1 and TRBJ2-3, with TRBD2 as a possible D gene (5 bases). The CDR3 extends over 11 amino acids. CDR1 and CDR2 from the germline V gene are DFQATT and SNEGSKA (reference sequence). The V gene lost 5 bases and the J gene lost 9 bases, with 12 bases spanning the gap. The CDR3 here is CSAAWERTQYF. Here the CDR3 DNA reads TGCAGTGCTGCTTGGGAGAGGACGCAGTATTTT.

This chain joins TRBV5-5 and TRBJ2-5; D unresolved. The V gene lost 1 base and the J gene lost 1 base, with 5 bases spanning the gap. The germline CDR1 and CDR2 sequences are SGHKS and YYEKEE (reference sequence). This CDR3 comprises 13 residues. The CDR3 loop reads CASSLWTQETQYF. The CDR3 DNA reads TGTGCCAGCAGCTTGTGGACCCAAGAGACCCAGTACTTC.

This clonotype showed up just a few times. The chain employs TRBV11-2 and TRBJ1-1; D is ambiguous. V was clipped by 2 bases and J by 0 bases, with 10 bases between them. CDR3 length: 15 residues. Looked up from germline, CDR1 is SGHAT and CDR2 is FQNNGV. CDR3: CASSLYGGLNTEAFF. The CDR3 DNA sequence: TGTGCCAGCAGCTTATATGGAGGACTGAACACTGAAGCTTTCTTT. Filled out from reference TRBV11-2 and TRBJ1-1, the complete variable domain reads EAGVAQSPRYKIIEKRQSVAFWCNPISGHATLYWYQQILGQGPKLLIQFQNNGVVDDSQLPKDRFSAERLKGVDSTLKIQPAKLEDSAVYLCASSLYGGLNTEAFFGQGTRLTVV.

The CDR3 reads CAIRNRRGYEQYF. The CDR3 DNA sequence: TGTGCCATCAGAAACAGGAGAGGATACGAGCAGTACTTC. The V and J genes are TRBV10-3 and TRBJ2-7; a weak D match, TRBD1 (5 bases). The length of the CDR3 is 13 residues. Trimming cost V 6 bases and J 4 bases, with 13 bases left between them. The germline V gene has CDR1 ENHRY and CDR2 SYGVKD.

The chain carries TRBV12-3 or TRBV12-4 and TRBJ2-4, with a tentative D call TRBD2 (5 bases). Trimming stripped 6 bases from V and 0 bases from J, with 12 bases between. The CDR3 extends over 15 amino acids. The CDR3 sequence: CASSLRVVAKNIQYF. CDR3 nucleotides: TGTGCCAGCAGCCTGAGGGTGGTAGCCAAAAACATTCAGTACTTC.

The rearrangement links TRBV20-1 to TRBJ2-2, with a tentative D call TRBD2 (6 bases). V was shortened by 3 bases and J by 2 bases, with 10 bases between the two germline ends. CDR3 length: 14 residues. Germline-derived CDR1 and CDR2 are DFQATT and SNEGSKA (reference sequence). The DNA of the CDR3 is TGCAGTGCTAGGGGGGACTCCAACACCGGGGAGCTGTTTTTT. Encoded protein: CSARGDSNTGELFF.

This clonotype has ten or more counts. The CDR3 DNA reads TGTGCCAGCAGCCCGGGACAGGGAGGACAGCCCCAGCATTTT. Protein: CASSPGQGGQPQHF. The chain is built from TRBV9 and TRBJ1-5; 9 positions match TRBD1. This CDR3 contains 14 residues. V was clipped by 4 bases and J by 7 bases; unmatched bases: 6. Germline CDR1 is SGDLS and CDR2 is YYNGEE.

This clonotype was seen more than once but under ten times. CDR3 nucleotides: TGTGCCACCAGTGGCCCCTTCCGTGGCAAAAACATTCAGTACTTC. Its protein is CATSGPFRGKNIQYF. The J gene is TRBJ2-4, the V gene TRBV24-1; D is ambiguous. V was trimmed by 5 bases and J by 3 bases, leaving 13 bases between them. Germline V gene lookup returns CDR1 KGHDR and CDR2 SFDVKD. This CDR3 has 15 residues.

The chain combines TRBV15 with TRBJ2-5, with TRBD2 matching over 8 bases. Germline trimming cut 0 bases from V and 3 bases from J; bases unmatched to any gene: 3. The CDR3 runs 15 residues. Germline CDR1 LNHNV, CDR2 YYDKDF (reference sequence). The chain's CDR3 is CATSRDLLAEETQYF. The CDR3 DNA sequence: TGTGCCACCAGCAGAGATTTACTAGCGGAAGAGACCCAGTACTTC.

The J gene is TRBJ1-2, the V gene TRBV6-5, with 10 positions matching TRBD1. Trimming cost V 0 bases and J 7 bases; bases outside gene matches: 2. Germline V gene lookup returns CDR1 MNHEY and CDR2 SVGAGI. This CDR3 region has 14 residues. The CDR3 here is CASSYSGDRGGYTF. Written as DNA, the CDR3 is TGTGCCAGCAGTTACTCGGGGGACAGGGGTGGCTACACCTTC.

CDR3 sequence: CASSPRLAGGPDTQYF. The CDR3 DNA follows: TGTGCCAGCAGTCCCCGACTAGCGGGAGGCCCAGATACGCAGTATTTT. The genes are TRBV28 and TRBJ2-3; the match to TRBD2 covers 13 bases. CDR1 MDHEN and CDR2 SYDVKM come from the germline V gene. CDR3 size: 16 residues. V lost 5 bases, J lost 4 bases, and 6 bases stayed unmatched.

This chain connects TRBV13 to TRBJ2-5; D is unresolved. V was pared by 7 bases and J by 1 base, with 10 bases between. Germline V gene lookup returns CDR1 PRHDT and CDR2 FYEKMQ (reference sequence). CDR3 length equals 13 residues. The CDR3 here is CASNLAIQETQYF. In nucleotides, the CDR3 is TGTGCCAGCAACCTTGCTATCCAAGAGACCCAGTACTTC. The complete variable domain, with remaining parts taken from reference TRBV13 and TRBJ2-5, reads AAGVIQSPRHLIKEKRETATLKCYPIPRHDTVYWYQQGPGQDPQFLISFYEKMQSDKGSIPDRFSAQQFSDYHSELNMSSLELGDSALYFCASNLAIQETQYFGPGTRLLVL.

This clonotype was observed at least ten times. This CDR3 is CASSPVGEVEKLFF. The CDR3 DNA sequence: TGTGCCAGCAGCCCGGTGGGGGAAGTTGAAAAACTGTTTTTT. The J gene is TRBJ1-4, the V gene TRBV4-2; possibly TRBD1 for D (5 bases). Germline V gene lookup returns CDR1 LGHNA and CDR2 YNFKEQ. V gave up 4 bases and J gave up 7 bases, with 13 bases separating them. The CDR3 has 14 residues.

The rearrangement uses TRBV18 and TRBJ2-3; 10 bases line up with TRBD2. The CDR3 sequence is 16 residues long. Germline lookup yields CDR1 KGHSH and CDR2 LQKENI. V gave up 3 bases and J gave up 0 bases; unmatched junction bases: 3. The chain's CDR3 is CASSPQAGGSTDTQYF. For the CDR3, the DNA is TGTGCCAGCTCACCGCAAGCGGGAGGGAGCACAGATACGCAGTATTTT.

The sample holds a few counts of this clonotype. The chain uses TRBV3-1 and TRBJ1-5; the D is unclear. CDR1 is LGHDT, CDR2 YNNKEL, per germline (reference sequence). V was shortened by 3 bases and J by 6 bases, with 12 bases between the two germline ends. The CDR3 contains 14 residues. The CDR3 loop is CASSHRGSTQPQHF. CDR3 in DNA: TGTGCCAGCAGCCACCGAGGGAGTACTCAGCCCCAGCATTTT.

This clonotype occurred a few times. The V gene is TRBV5-5, the J gene TRBJ1-6, with 9 bases matching TRBD1. The CDR3 sequence is 16 residues long. V was clipped by 4 bases and J by 6 bases; unmatched bases: 8. Germline V gene sequence: CDR1 SGHKS, CDR2 YYEKEE (reference sequence). The CDR3 spells CASSPAGTGPNSPLHF. The CDR3 nucleotides read TGTGCCAGCAGCCCCGCCGGGACAGGGCCTAATTCACCCCTCCACTTT. Supplemented by reference TRBV5-5 and TRBJ1-6, the full variable domain reads DAGVTQSPTHLIKTRGQQVTLRCSPISGHKSVSWYQQVLGQGPQFIFQYYEKEERGRGNFPDRFSARQFPNYSSELNVNALLLGDSALYLCASSPAGTGPNSPLHFGNGTRLTVT.

The CDR3 DNA reads as TGTGCCAGCAGCTTCATGGCTGAAGCTTTCTTT. Protein sequence: CASSFMAEAFF. This chain joins TRBV5-5 and TRBJ1-1; D ambiguous. V was pared by 2 bases and J by 6 bases, with 5 bases between. The CDR3 length is 11 residues. The germline V gene encodes CDR1 SGHKS and CDR2 YYEKEE (reference sequence).

This clonotype was seen more than once but under ten times. The J gene is TRBJ2-2, the V gene TRBV29-1, with D perhaps matching TRBD2 (6 bases). The CDR3 consists of 12 residues. V lost 7 bases, J lost 5 bases, and 11 bases lay in between. In germline, CDR1 is SQVTM, CDR2 ANQGSEA. Here the CDR3 reads CSAEGRTGELFF. CDR3 nucleotides: TGCAGCGCAGAAGGGAGGACCGGGGAGCTGTTTTTT.

This clonotype was seen a handful of times. The CDR3 loop reads CSAWDPRPFNYSNQPQHF. The CDR3 DNA follows: TGCAGTGCCTGGGACCCCCGTCCCTTCAATTATAGCAATCAGCCCCAGCATTTT. V and J are TRBV20-1 and TRBJ1-5, with a weak D call TRBD1 (5 bases). This CDR3 contains 18 residues. Germline V CDR1 and CDR2: DFQATT, SNEGSKA (reference sequence). V lost 6 bases, J lost 0 bases, and 24 bases lay in between.

CDR3: CASTLRTTGELFF. CDR3 bases: TGTGCCAGCACCCTAAGGACCACCGGGGAGCTGTTTTTT. V usage is TRBV7-9 and J usage is TRBJ2-2; D remains ambiguous. The germline V gene encodes CDR1 SEHNR and CDR2 FQNEAQ (reference sequence). V gave up 7 bases and J gave up 4 bases, with 10 bases separating them. CDR3 size: 13 residues.